This TCR beta chain was profiled in a study of T cell repertoires in cytomegalovirus infection. Turning to the study itself: Public signatures in TCR beta pointed to CMV infection and matching HLA type. Study observations and caveats: CMV-specific HLA-C-restricted TCR beta clonotypes dominated the ex vivo response. Carriers of CMV and the relevant HLA type were discriminated by public TCR beta frequency.

For this clonotype: Its matching antigen is unknown.

TCRdb itself ran the reads through MiXCR, one entry per CDR3 protein. This table has approximately 400,000 distinct CDR3 sequences, approximately 33% appearing once. Germline CDR1 is WNHNN and CDR2 is SYGVQD (reference sequence). The CDR3 contains 18 residues. V lost 1 base, J lost 0 bases, and 13 bases lay in between. The clonotype was recovered from a human donor in good health (CMV status not recorded). Some clones in this sample may be carry-over from other donors' samples. This rearrangement joins TRBV10-1 to TRBJ1-6; no definite D call. Sequenced input: PBMCs. The CDR3 region has the DNA TGCGCCAGCAGTGAGTTGGACTCTTTAAGCTCCTATAATTCACCCCTCCACTTT. It encodes CASSELDSLSSYNSPLHF.